This T cell receptor beta chain was identified during a study of blood T cell repertoires in COVID-19 (dated by TCRdb to about 2020). Regarding the complete study: Samples from collaborators originated in the United States, Italy and Spain and spanned both the acute and convalescent phases of COVID-19. The material from the prospective study consisted of cDNA or gDNA derived from T cells, B-cell-depleted T cells, or PBMCs. The dataset comprised deeply sampled blood TCRbeta repertoires from subjects exposed to, actively infected with, or recovered from COVID-19. The repertoires were released in a freely available public database meant as a resource for research on the immune response to SARS-CoV-2. The samples were drawn from two sources: the first 160 participants of the ongoing ImmuneRACE study, and 1,200 or so subjects contributed by 6 global collaborators. Sample metadata almost always included a de-identified subject ID, COVID-19 status, age in years and sex. HLA class I and class II types, where available, came from metadata supplied by the sample provider rather than from assay-based typing. What the work shows at the level of the full study, not this receptor alone: The amount of clinical and demographic metadata varied by source and participant and was provided uncurated.

Concerning this clone: Its antigen target is currently unknown. No per-base quality is available; no much larger clone lies one base away.

V has 2 bases trimmed and J has 8 bases trimmed; junction bases matching no gene number 10. CDR1 is given as LNHDA and CDR2 as SQIVND, both from the germline V gene (reference sequence). The CDR3 goes from the cysteine to the phenylalanine over 15 residues. Of all the DNA, just the CDR3 is kept, 45 bases in frame from base 1. Each collaborating institution followed its own protocols to collect whole blood in K2EDTA tubes. For TCRbeta analysis, collaborator samples were shipped as frozen whole blood, as isolated PBMCs, or as DNA extracted from either sample type. TCRbeta CDR3 regions were amplified from genomic DNA by means of the immunoSEQ Assay, a bias-controlled multiplex PCR. The original methods were these. Nucleated cell counts per sample were estimated from amplification of reference gene primers within the assay. To quantify the absolute abundance of each unique TCRbeta CDR3 rearrangement, sequence reads were collapsed and filtered. Productive Simpson clonality was computed per sample as the square root of Simpson's diversity index over productive rearrangements. The clones in this table, taken by TCRdb from immuneACCESS, are in-frame only. Not every clone is retained; where verified, under half of the shortfall comes from an unresolved V gene, and the cause of the rest is unknown. The D gene and trimming were derived from the DNA, and the V and J assignments and clone size from that table. The sample has about 270,000 clones on record, 83% of them singletons. Of the sample, approximately 5.4% is held by the ten largest clones.

The rearrangement combines TRBV19 with TRBJ1-1, with 8 bases aligning to TRBD1. The TCR originated in a man aged 80 or over with acute or convalescent COVID-19. Input material: peripheral blood. CDR3 reads: CASSIHPQGATEAFF. The bases read TGTGCCAGTAGTATACACCCCCAGGGGGCAACCGAAGCTTTCTTT.